The 14 T cell receptor beta chains listed next were all sequenced from one sample in a study of blood T cell repertoires in COVID-19. Assay: immunoSEQ multiplex PCR; the TCRdb copy retains only in-frame clones and omits some. Seen here are some 340,000 clones, around 84% observed once, and the top ten hold about 3.6%. Sequences were obtained from peripheral blood. The receptors shown here come from a woman between 18 and 29 years old with acute or convalescent COVID-19.

V gene TRBV12-5 combines with J gene TRBJ2-1; TRBD1 might be the D (6 bases). Germline V gives CDR1 LGHNT, CDR2 FRNRAP. Trimming removed 3 bases from V and 5 bases from J, with 8 bases in between. This CDR3 has 13 amino acids. In DNA, the CDR3 is TGTGCTAGTGGTTTCCAGGGGAACAATGAGCAGTTCTTC. Translation: CASGFQGNNEQFF.

The chain uses TRBV29-1 and TRBJ2-5; a weak D match, TRBD1 (6 bases). CDR1 and CDR2 from the germline V gene are SQVTM and ANQGSEA. The CDR3 spans 14 residues. V lost 6 bases and J lost 0, with 14 bases in between. For the CDR3, the DNA is TGCAGCGTCTCGGACAGCTATAACCAAGAGACCCAGTACTTC. The encoded protein is CSVSDSYNQETQYF.

This chain connects TRBV24-1 to TRBJ2-1, with a tentative D call TRBD2 (6 bases). V was cut by 5 bases and J by 8 bases, with 12 bases left in between. Germline CDR1 KGHDR, CDR2 SFDVKD. The CDR3 is made up of 13 amino acids. The CDR3 DNA is TGTGCCACCAGTGGGACTACCGGTGATGAGCAGTTCTTC. This gives the protein CATSGTTGDEQFF.

The chain is built from TRBV5-1 and TRBJ1-1; tentatively, D is TRBD1 (5 bases). The CDR3 covers 14 residues. Per germline, CDR1 SGHRS and CDR2 YFSETQ. The V end was cut by 4 bases, the J end by 2 bases, with 12 bases between. CDR3 DNA sequence: TGCGCCAGCAGCCGTGACAGACAAAACACTGAAGCTTTCTTT. Residues: CASSRDRQNTEAFF.

Written as DNA, the CDR3 is TGCGCCAGCAGCCAACTAGCTTCAACCGGGGAGCTGTTTTTT. Protein sequence: CASSQLASTGELFF. The chain joins TRBV5-1 to TRBJ2-2; tentatively, D is TRBD2 (6 bases). Germline V gives CDR1 SGHRS, CDR2 YFSETQ. V lost 4 bases, J lost 5 bases, and 12 bases lay in between. The CDR3 is 14 residues long.

The genes are TRBV6-1 and TRBJ1-1, with a possible D match to TRBD1 (6 bases). Per germline, CDR1 MNHNS and CDR2 SASEGT. Trimming stripped 1 base from V and 4 bases from J, with 13 bases between. This CDR3 spans 15 amino acids. The CDR3 DNA reads as TGTGCCAGCAGTGAAGTAGGGGGTCACTCCACTGAAGCTTTCTTT. Amino acid sequence: CASSEVGGHSTEAFF.

This chain uses TRBV19 with TRBJ2-5; the D is unclear. The CDR3 sequence is 15 residues long. The V and J ends lost 2 bases and 3 bases respectively, with 13 bases between them. Germline V CDR1 and CDR2: LNHDA, SQIVND (reference sequence). CDR3 in amino acids: CASSITPMAEETQYF. The CDR3 DNA is TGTGCCAGTAGTATAACCCCAATGGCGGAAGAGACCCAGTACTTC.

J is TRBJ2-5 and V is TRBV5-5; TRBD2 matches 8 bases. In germline, CDR1 is SGHKS, CDR2 YYEKEE (reference sequence). The CDR3 extends over 14 amino acids. V shed 10 bases and J 5 bases; nucleotides not matched to a gene: 13. Written as DNA, the CDR3 is TGTGCCTCTACGGGAGGGAGCGCTTATGAGACCCAGTACTTC. Its translation: CASTGGSAYETQYF.

This clone has a handful of counts. The V and J genes are TRBV29-1 and TRBJ1-1; D gene unclear. Germline CDR1 is SQVTM and CDR2 is ANQGSEA. Trimming pared 5 bases from V and 6 bases from J, leaving 7 bases between. This CDR3 is 10 amino acids long. CDR3 sequence reads: CSVSTPEAFF. The CDR3 DNA is TGCAGCGTTTCAACTCCTGAAGCTTTCTTT.

This rearrangement joins TRBV12-5 to TRBJ1-1; no definite D call. The CDR3 sequence is 15 residues long. Per germline, CDR1 LGHNT and CDR2 FRNRAP. Trimming pared 5 bases from V and 0 bases from J, leaving 13 bases between. The DNA of the CDR3 is TGTGCTAGTGGTAAAGTCCTCGGGGTGAACACTGAAGCTTTCTTT. This codes for CASGKVLGVNTEAFF.

The chain carries TRBV12-3 or TRBV12-4 and TRBJ2-4, with D possibly matching TRBD2 (5 bases). The CDR3 sequence is 13 residues long. Deletions cut 6 bases from V and 8 bases from J, with 14 bases between. The CDR3: CASRNEMRDIQYF. CDR3 nucleotides: TGTGCCAGCAGGAATGAAATGCGGGACATTCAGTACTTC.

The table lists this clone with a count of one. V usage is TRBV5-1 and J usage is TRBJ2-7, with 9 positions matching TRBD1. V lost 2 bases, J lost 6 bases, and 6 bases stayed unmatched. Germline values: CDR1 SGHRS, CDR2 YFSETQ. There are 14 residues in the CDR3. CDR3 sequence (DNA): TGCGCCAGCAGCTTTCGACAGGGGGAGGGCGAGCAGTACTTC. This gives the protein CASSFRQGEGEQYF.

The V call is TRBV29-1, the J call TRBJ2-2; weak D call: TRBD2 (7 bases). This CDR3 has 16 amino acids. Germline CDR1 SQVTM, CDR2 ANQGSEA. The V end lost 3 bases, the J end lost 4 bases, and 18 bases lay between the germline ends. The DNA for the CDR3 is TGCAGCGTTGAGGCTAGCGGAGGGGGAGCCACCGGGGAGCTGTTTTTT. Amino acid sequence: CSVEASGGGATGELFF.

The rearrangement links TRBV3-1 (or the pseudogene TRBV3-2) to TRBJ1-6; 7 bases fit TRBD1. Per the germline V gene, CDR1 is LGHDT and CDR2 is YNNKEL (reference sequence). CDR3 length equals 16 residues. J gave up 4 bases and V 2 bases, and 5 bases lay outside the gene matches. The CDR3: CASSQLRGQYNSPLHF. The CDR3 DNA follows: TGTGCCAGCAGCCAACTACGGGGACAGTATAATTCACCCCTCCACTTT.